This is a list of T cell receptor beta chains from one sample in a study of OX40 agonist ivuxolimab in advanced cancers. Only in-frame clones appear in the TCRdb table, and some are missing; sequencing was by immunoSEQ multiplex PCR. Of some 22,000 clones listed, about 87% are singletons. Sequenced here: CD4+ or CD8+ T cells sorted from blood, sampled in a trial of the OX40 agonist ivuxolimab. All receptors come from an adult with an advanced solid tumor such as melanoma, head and neck, liver or kidney cancer. Each CDR3 is given with its conserved first and last residue. Clone sizes are given selectively: once, few, many, or a class where the clone is expanded.

abundance: .
v_gene: TRBV19
j_gene: TRBJ1-1
CDR3aa: CASSIHRNTEAFF

abundance: .
v_gene: TRBV30
j_gene: TRBJ1-1
CDR3aa: CAWALPRGRAEAFF

abundance: .
v_gene: TRBV27
j_gene: TRBJ2-7
CDR3aa: CASSLFFRGVNEQYF

abundance: .
v_gene: TRBV7-2
j_gene: TRBJ1-2
CDR3aa: CASSLGQGGYGYTF

abundance: .
v_gene: TRBV4-1
j_gene: TRBJ1-3
CDR3aa: CASSQELSGENTIYF

abundance: .
v_gene: TRBV13
j_gene: TRBJ1-2
CDR3aa: CASSLGGQGGGYTF

abundance: .
v_gene: TRBV6-5
j_gene: TRBJ1-6
CDR3aa: CATKRERVNSPLHF

abundance: hyperexpanded
v_gene: TRBV7-9
j_gene: TRBJ2-7
CDR3aa: CASSFGGGETYEQYF

abundance: .
v_gene: TRBV7-9
j_gene: TRBJ1-5
CDR3aa: CASSPGSSNQPQHF

abundance: few
v_gene: TRBV10-3
j_gene: TRBJ1-1
CDR3aa: CAINADLNTEAFF

abundance: .
v_gene: TRBV13
j_gene: TRBJ2-7
CDR3aa: CAEWLVSVSSYEQYF

abundance: .
v_gene: TRBV5-1
j_gene: TRBJ1-2
CDR3aa: CASSFGADNYGYTF

abundance: once
v_gene: TRBV6-1
j_gene: TRBJ1-1
CDR3aa: CASSEGAEAFF

abundance: .
v_gene: TRBV20-1
j_gene: TRBJ2-1
CDR3aa: CSAVEAEQFF

abundance: .
v_gene: TRBV2
j_gene: TRBJ1-4
CDR3aa: CASSLDQVLDEKLFF

abundance: once
v_gene: TRBV6-5
j_gene: TRBJ2-1
CDR3aa: CASPSPGQANNEQFF

abundance: .
v_gene: TRBV15
j_gene: TRBJ1-4
CDR3aa: CASGTGDIPGLNEKLFF

abundance: few
v_gene: TRBV11-3
j_gene: TRBJ2-5
CDR3aa: CASSLGGGQETQYF

abundance: .
v_gene: TRBV9
j_gene: TRBJ2-7
CDR3aa: CASSGSQPNYEQYF

abundance: .
v_gene: TRBV2
j_gene: TRBJ1-5
CDR3aa: CASRRGQGSNQPQHF

abundance: .
v_gene: TRBV19
j_gene: TRBJ1-1
CDR3aa: CASRNLDSPLNTEAFF

abundance: .
v_gene: TRBV27
j_gene: TRBJ2-2
CDR3aa: CASSFDGDTGELFF

abundance: .
v_gene: TRBV4-1
j_gene: TRBJ2-7
CDR3aa: CASSQVAMGSYEQYF

abundance: .
v_gene: TRBV7-8
j_gene: TRBJ2-7
CDR3aa: CASSLVGAGGTYEQYF

abundance: large
v_gene: TRBV30
j_gene: TRBJ2-2
CDR3aa: CAWRWMGLEAGELFF

abundance: .
v_gene: TRBV27
j_gene: TRBJ2-5
CDR3aa: CAGSLSPDRGQETQYF

abundance: .
v_gene: TRBV29-1
j_gene: TRBJ2-7
CDR3aa: CSVTQDTPYEQYF

abundance: .
v_gene: TRBV14
j_gene: TRBJ1-2
CDR3aa: CASSQRSGSLDGYTF

abundance: .
v_gene: TRBV5-4
j_gene: TRBJ2-1
CDR3aa: CASSPGGNEQFF

abundance: .
v_gene: TRBV25-1
j_gene: TRBJ2-6
CDR3aa: CASRDETGASGANVLTF

abundance: large
v_gene: TRBV5-1
j_gene: TRBJ2-7
CDR3aa: CASSLSVAGGSYEQYF

abundance: .
v_gene: TRBV9
j_gene: TRBJ2-2
CDR3aa: CASSPEGYTGELFF

abundance: .
v_gene: TRBV4-1
j_gene: TRBJ1-1
CDR3aa: CASSQGAGAGTEAFF

abundance: .
v_gene: TRBV5-1
j_gene: TRBJ2-7
CDR3aa: CASSLNGLPTYEQYF

abundance: .
v_gene: TRBV19
j_gene: TRBJ2-1
CDR3aa: CAAGAGGQFF

abundance: .
v_gene: TRBV5-6
j_gene: TRBJ1-2
CDR3aa: CASSLEDDYGYTF

abundance: .
v_gene: TRBV5-1
j_gene: TRBJ2-7
CDR3aa: CASSFSVSYEQYF

abundance: .
v_gene: TRBV7-6
j_gene: TRBJ2-7
CDR3aa: CASSSSDRPYEQYF

abundance: .
v_gene: TRBV1
j_gene: TRBJ2-6
CDR3aa: CTSSTAQSRANVLTF

abundance: .
v_gene: TRBV11-1
j_gene: TRBJ1-2
CDR3aa: CASSLVQGDYGYTF

abundance: .
v_gene: TRBV7-9
j_gene: TRBJ2-7
CDR3aa: CASSTSRRPLYEQYF

abundance: .
v_gene: TRBV4-1
j_gene: TRBJ1-6
CDR3aa: CASTRTGNSYNSPLHF

abundance: once
v_gene: TRBV6-1
j_gene: TRBJ2-7
CDR3aa: CASTGVLGVNEQYF

abundance: .
v_gene: TRBV27
j_gene: TRBJ1-5
CDR3aa: CASAPGGSNQPQHF

abundance: large
v_gene: TRBV7-9
j_gene: TRBJ2-1
CDR3aa: CASSLGGGNEQFF

abundance: .
v_gene: TRBV13
j_gene: TRBJ1-1
CDR3aa: CASSLSPSPNTEAFF

abundance: .
v_gene: TRBV19
j_gene: TRBJ2-4
CDR3aa: CASSIGRGDFIQYF

abundance: .
v_gene: TRBV30
j_gene: TRBJ2-7
CDR3aa: CAWSLGGGEQYF

abundance: .
v_gene: TRBV10-3
j_gene: TRBJ1-5
CDR3aa: CASSSDGNNQPQHF

abundance: .
v_gene: TRBV5-6
j_gene: TRBJ2-7
CDR3aa: CASSSGRASYEQYF

abundance: once
v_gene: TRBV12-5
j_gene: TRBJ1-1
CDR3aa: CASLYSNTEAFF

abundance: .
v_gene: TRBV7-2
j_gene: TRBJ2-7
CDR3aa: CASSFLGEQYF

abundance: .
v_gene: TRBV7-9
j_gene: TRBJ1-5
CDR3aa: CASSFQGFNQPQHF

abundance: .
v_gene: TRBV30
j_gene: TRBJ2-7
CDR3aa: CAWSVGGHEQYF

abundance: .
v_gene: TRBV30
j_gene: TRBJ2-7
CDR3aa: CALLAGPSYEQYF

abundance: .
v_gene: TRBV10-1
j_gene: TRBJ2-7
CDR3aa: CASSESRAYEQYF

abundance: .
v_gene: TRBV11-2
j_gene: TRBJ2-5
CDR3aa: CASSLESSGGPGETQYF

abundance: .
v_gene: TRBV6-5
j_gene: TRBJ2-2
CDR3aa: CASSYTMGQNTGELFF

abundance: .
v_gene: TRBV18
j_gene: TRBJ1-6
CDR3aa: CASSPEGSPLHF

abundance: .
v_gene: TRBV30
j_gene: TRBJ2-2
CDR3aa: CAWSVAVVGTGELFF